This TCR beta chain was documented in a study of T cells in tuberculosis (dated by TCRdb to the late 2010s). Context from the whole study: The study combined CD1B tetramers and high-throughput TCR immunosequencing to characterize T cells specific for the mycobacterial lipid antigen glucose monomycolate (GMM). IGRA-negative adolescents, IGRA-positive adolescents with latent tuberculosis and adults with active tuberculosis, ten per group, were compared in a South African clinical cohort. Overall study outcomes, separate from this receptor: Using GEM motif frequencies, a classifier achieved about 65% accuracy, whereas a classifier built on the diverse GMM-specific repertoire got to roughly 90% accuracy (AUROC about 0.9). Compared with IGRA-negative controls, TCR-alpha repertoires from active tuberculosis had smaller mean NN-distances to GMM-specific TCRs, which suggests that these TCRs underwent clonal expansion. Clinical samples were chosen by availability of cryopreserved specimens, and active tuberculosis cases were adults while controls were adolescents. The smaller NN-distances were partly driven by shorter CDR3-alpha lengths in active tuberculosis patients, and the difference for TCR-beta did not reach statistical significance.

Comment on this clone: The specificity of this receptor is unknown. No much larger clone exists at a distance of one base, and base qualities are not known.

The CDR3 numbers 15 residues from cysteine through phenylalanine. The DNA shown is the 45-base CDR3, in frame from base 1. Sequences ENHRY (CDR1) and SYGVKD (CDR2) are obtained from the germline V gene. At the junction V is shortened by 0 bases and J by 8 bases, with 15 bases in between. The immunoSEQ multiplex PCR assay was used to generate TCR libraries, with TCR-beta and/or TCR-alpha/delta assays applied to each sample. The amplified TCR libraries were sequenced using the Illumina high-throughput platform. The study's own analysis went as follows. Clustering and dimensionality reduction relied on pairwise TCRdist distances among GMM-specific receptors from T cells that were either sorted ex vivo or expanded in vitro. Each clinical repertoire was assigned a mean NN-distance score, defined as the average TCRdist to the nearest 10% of tetramer-positive reference sequences. GEM TCR motif frequency was calculated as the fraction of unique TCRs that matched known GEM sequences in V/J usage and CDR3 length. Active tuberculosis was classified by linear discriminant analysis with leave-one-out cross-validation, implemented in scikit-learn. The immuneACCESS repertoire file appears here via TCRdb, limited to in-frame rearrangements. These files lack a portion of the clones; in checked studies, under half of the deficit traces to unresolved V genes, and the cause of the others is not known. The V and J calls and clone size are taken from that table; D and trimming were inferred from the DNA. In this sample the table shows tens of thousands of clones, nearly 95% of which occur a single time. The ten largest clones represent less than 9.5% of the sample.

At study entry, adolescents were screened for latent tuberculosis infection using a tuberculin skin test and the QuantiFERON-TB GOLD In-Tube IGRA. Immunosequencing of unsorted cryopreserved PBMC covered, on average, approximately 100,000 T cells per clinical donor. Eleven high schools in the Worcester region of the Western Cape, South Africa, served as enrollment sites for adolescents aged 12 to 18 years. About 10 M. tuberculosis-infected adolescents and some 10 uninfected adolescents were selected, with the two groups matched for age and sex. PBMC from adolescents were isolated by density centrifugation from freshly drawn heparinized blood and were then cryopreserved.

The sequence links TRBV10-3 to TRBJ2-3, with no confident D gene call. Sequenced material: PBMCs. The sequence came from a donor between 10 and 29 years old with latent tuberculosis or without tuberculosis infection. The CDR3 protein is CAISESVFFRATQYF. The DNA is TGTGCCATCAGTGAGTCGGTTTTCTTTAGAGCTACGCAGTATTTT.